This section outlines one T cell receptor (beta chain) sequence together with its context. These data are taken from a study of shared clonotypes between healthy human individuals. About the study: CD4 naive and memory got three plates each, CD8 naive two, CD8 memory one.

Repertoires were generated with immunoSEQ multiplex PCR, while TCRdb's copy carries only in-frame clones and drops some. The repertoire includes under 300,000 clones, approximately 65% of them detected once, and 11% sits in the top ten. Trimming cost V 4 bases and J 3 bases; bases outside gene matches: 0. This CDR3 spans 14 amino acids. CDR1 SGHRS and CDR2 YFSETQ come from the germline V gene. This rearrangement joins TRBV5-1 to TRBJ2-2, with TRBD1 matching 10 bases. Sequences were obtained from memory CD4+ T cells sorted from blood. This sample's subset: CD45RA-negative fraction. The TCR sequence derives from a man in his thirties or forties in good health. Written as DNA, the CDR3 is TGCGCCAGCAGCGGGACAGGGGACACCGGGGAGCTGTTTTTT. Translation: CASSGTGDTGELFF.